The 6 T cell receptor beta chains given below trace back to one sample, sequenced in a study of CD8 T cells in Susac syndrome. An amount of RNA that ranged from roughly 0.45 to 1 ug was reverse transcribed with random hexamers. TCRdb itself ran the immunoSEQ multiplex PCR reads through MiXCR, one entry per CDR3 protein. The data show 300,000 to 350,000 distinct CDR3 sequences, 90% to 95% seen once. Sequenced material: CD4+ T cells from PBMCs. These receptors were obtained from a human donor with multiple sclerosis.

This clonotype was detected only once. The chain links TRBV7-9 to TRBJ1-6; weak D call: TRBD1 (6 bases). Trimming took off 3 bases at V and 6 bases at J, with 12 bases between the two ends. CDR1 is SEHNR, CDR2 FQNEAQ, per germline (reference sequence). The CDR3 loop spans 15 amino acids. The CDR3 sequence: CASSFSGTSNSPLHF. DNA for the CDR3: TGTGCCAGCAGCTTTTCCGGGACATCTAATTCACCCCTCCACTTT.

A few counts support this clonotype. The rearrangement joins TRBV29-1 to TRBJ1-1, with a weak D call TRBD1 (5 bases). Germline CDR1 reads SQVTM; CDR2 reads ANQGSEA. The V gene lost 5 bases and the J gene lost 1 base, with 14 bases spanning the gap. This CDR3 region has 14 residues. CDR3 coding DNA: TGCAGCGTTCAAAGGGGTACAGGGAACACTGAAGCTTTCTTT. Its translation is CSVQRGTGNTEAFF. Supplemented by reference TRBV29-1 and TRBJ1-1, the full variable domain reads SAVISQKPSRDICQRGTSLTIQCQVDSQVTMMFWYRQQPGQSLTLIATANQGSEATYESGFVIDKFPISRPNLTFSTLTVSNMSPEDSSIYLCSVQRGTGNTEAFFGQGTRLTVV.

The J gene is TRBJ2-7, the V gene TRBV6-5, with a possible D match to TRBD1 (6 bases). The CDR3 is made up of 13 amino acids. V was shortened by 8 bases and J by 7 bases, with 18 bases between the two germline ends. The V gene's germline CDR1 is MNHEY and CDR2 SVGAGI. The CDR3 is CASGRTARAEQYF. The CDR3 region has the DNA TGTGCCAGCGGAAGGACAGCTCGAGCAGAGCAGTACTTC.

V is TRBV7-3 and J is TRBJ2-1, with 7 bases that match TRBD1. The germline V gene has CDR1 SGHTA and CDR2 FQGTGA. V shed 6 bases and J 6 bases; nucleotides not matched to a gene: 8. The CDR3 totals 14 residues. The DNA of the CDR3 is TGTGCCAGCAGTCTACAGGGGTTGGTCAATGAGCAGTTCTTC. Its protein product is CASSLQGLVNEQFF. Using reference TRBV7-3 and TRBJ2-1 for the parts outside the CDR3, the full variable domain is GAGVSQTPSNKVTEKGKYVELRCDPISGHTALYWYRQSLGQGPEFLIYFQGTGAADDSGLPNDRFFAVRPEGSVSTLKIQRTERGDSAVYLCASSLQGLVNEQFFGPGTRLTVL.

The chain uses TRBV28 and TRBJ1-2; 9 bases are shared with TRBD1. V was clipped by 4 bases and J by 4 bases; unmatched bases: 7. This CDR3 region has 15 residues. The germline CDR1 and CDR2 sequences are MDHEN and SYDVKM. In DNA form, the CDR3 reads TGTGCCAGCAGTTCCCCTGGGACAGGGAGCTATGGCTACACCTTC. Protein sequence: CASSSPGTGSYGYTF.

The V and J genes are TRBV29-1 and TRBJ2-2; D possibly corresponds to TRBD1 (6 bases). CDR3 length: 14 amino acids. Germline assignment: CDR1 SQVTM and CDR2 ANQGSEA. Trimming stripped 5 bases from V and 2 bases from J, with 12 bases between. The CDR3 DNA reads TGCAGCGTTACCGGGACACCCAACACCGGGGAGCTGTTTTTT. This sequence encodes CSVTGTPNTGELFF.